These 7 T cell receptor beta chains were sequenced from one sample in a study of breast tumors, draining lymph nodes, adjacent tissues. Breast cancer patients provided tissue from their axillary draining lymph nodes. TCRdb reprocessed the multiplex PCR reads via MiXCR and lists one record per CDR3 protein. The table includes approximately 250,000 distinct CDR3 sequences, 30% to 35% detected once. The sequencing input was axillary lymph node tissue. The receptor source for this set is a female donor with breast cancer. Some clones in this sample may be carry-over from other donors' samples.

As for this clonotype: Germline and junction disagree at one end, which may indicate a read error. The chain uses TRBV24-1 and TRBJ2-6, with TRBD1 matching over 8 bases. Germline lookup yields CDR1 KGHDR and CDR2 SFDVKD. CDR3 length: 18 amino acids. CDR3 coding DNA: TGTGCCACCGGTGATCGCGGACAGGGCTGGACCGGGGCCAACGTCCTGACTTTC. This codes for CATGDRGQGWTGANVLTF.

This rearrangement joins TRBV5-6 to TRBJ2-7, with 7 bases matching TRBD1. The ends lost 4 bases at V and 3 bases at J; junction bases unmatched: 7. CDR1 is SGHDT and CDR2 is YYEEEE in the germline V gene. This CDR3 is 14 amino acids long. CDR3 DNA sequence: TGTGCCAGCAGCATCGGACAGGCGTACTACGAGCAGTACTTC. It specifies CASSIGQAYYEQYF. The complete variable domain, with remaining parts taken from reference TRBV5-6 and TRBJ2-7, reads DAGVTQSPTHLIKTRGQQVTLRCSPKSGHDTVSWYQQALGQGPQFIFQYYEEEERQRGNFPDRFSGHQFPNYSSELNVNALLLGDSALYLCASSIGQAYYEQYFGPGTRLTVT.

V and J are TRBV24-1 and TRBJ2-1; D remains unclear. Trimming left V 9 bases short and J 2 bases short, with 10 bases between. Germline CDR1 reads KGHDR; CDR2 reads SFDVKD. This CDR3 is 13 amino acids long. CDR3 nucleotide sequence: TGTGCCACCTCCTTGGAAGCCTACAATGAGCAGTTCTTC. Translated, it gives CATSLEAYNEQFF.

V gene TRBV4-3 combines with J gene TRBJ1-5, with unresolved D. Deletions cut 0 bases from V and 5 bases from J, with 17 bases between. The CDR3 contains 17 residues. Germline V CDR1 and CDR2: LGHNA, YSLEER. This CDR3 reads CASSQDRRASLDQPQHF. As DNA, the CDR3 is TGCGCCAGCAGCCAAGACCGGAGGGCTAGTCTGGATCAGCCCCAGCATTTT.

The V gene is TRBV7-2, the J gene TRBJ1-4, with D tentatively TRBD1 (5 bases). Germline CDR1 reads SGHTA; CDR2 reads FQGNSA. The V end was cut by 5 bases, the J end by 8 bases, with 24 bases between. CDR3 size: 17 residues. CDR3 sequence reads: CASSELAPGVYREKLFF. The CDR3 bases are TGTGCCAGCAGCGAACTAGCGCCTGGAGTTTACAGGGAAAAACTGTTTTTT.

This chain joins TRBV6-1 and TRBJ1-5; D is uncertain. Germline loops: CDR1 MNHNS, CDR2 SASEGT. The CDR3 is made up of 10 amino acids. With 5 bases removed from V and 8 bases from J, the gap between germline ends came to 4 bases. In DNA form, the CDR3 reads TGTGCCAGCAGTCGCGAGCCCCAGCATTTT. Its translation: CASSREPQHF.

This clonotype was seen repeatedly, ten times or more. The V gene is TRBV7-2, the J gene TRBJ2-7, with 10 bases aligning to TRBD2. Trimming at V came to 0 bases and at J to 6 bases, leaving 5 bases not matched to a gene. The CDR3 is made up of 15 amino acids. In germline, CDR1 is SGHTA, CDR2 FQGNSA. The chain's CDR3 is CASSLARAGGFEQYF. In DNA form, the CDR3 reads TGTGCCAGCAGCTTAGCGCGAGCGGGGGGGTTCGAGCAGTACTTC. The whole variable domain, filled in from reference TRBV7-2 and TRBJ2-7, reads GAGVSQSPSNKVTEKGKDVELRCDPISGHTALYWYRQSLGQGLEFLIYFQGNSAPDKSGLPSDRFSAERTGGSVSTLTIQRTQQEDSAVYLCASSLARAGGFEQYFGPGTRLTVT.